A single sample is the source of the 3 T cell receptor beta chains below, sequenced in a study of OX40 agonist ivuxolimab in advanced cancers. Using immunoSEQ multiplex PCR, the repertoire was profiled, and TCRdb retains in-frame clones only, with some absent. The sample contains about 80,000 clones, around 83% of which appear only once. The sample in question was CD4+ or CD8+ T cells sorted from blood, obtained in a trial of the OX40 agonist ivuxolimab. The receptors stem from an adult with an advanced solid tumor such as melanoma, head and neck, liver or kidney cancer.

This chain joins TRBV5-4 and TRBJ1-1; 9 nucleotides match TRBD1. The CDR3 is 14 residues long. V lost 3 bases and J lost 1; bases outside the gene matches: 1. CDR1 is SGHNT, CDR2 YYREEE, per germline (reference sequence). This CDR3 is CASSSGQGNTEAFF. The CDR3 nucleotides are TGTGCCAGCAGCTCGGGACAGGGGAACACTGAAGCTTTCTTT. The full variable domain, its missing parts supplied by reference TRBV5-4 and TRBJ1-1, is ETGVTQSPTHLIKTRGQQVTLRCSSQSGHNTVSWYQQALGQGPQFIFQYYREEENGRGNFPPRFSGLQFPNYSSELNVNALELDDSALYLCASSSGQGNTEAFFGQGTRLTVV.

The CDR3 loop reads CASSSGTGVGNTIYF. DNA for the CDR3: TGTGCCAGCAGCTCCGGGACAGGGGTAGGAAACACCATATATTTT. The rearrangement links TRBV6-5 to TRBJ1-3; 10 bases agree with TRBD1. Trimming removed 6 bases from V and 4 bases from J; junction bases left unmatched: 6. The CDR3 totals 15 residues. CDR1 is MNHEY and CDR2 is SVGAGI in the germline V gene.

This chain links TRBV15 with TRBJ1-5; D gene uncertain. This CDR3 is built from 14 residues. V gave up 0 bases and J gave up 7 bases, with 10 bases separating them. Germline lookup yields CDR1 LNHNV and CDR2 YYDKDF (reference sequence). The CDR3 loop reads CATSRDSFLQPQHF. CDR3 coding DNA: TGTGCCACCAGCAGAGACTCTTTTTTACAGCCCCAGCATTTT.